The 5 T cell receptor beta chains presented below share a single source sample, sequenced in a study of blood T cell repertoires in COVID-19. The data were produced by immunoSEQ multiplex PCR, yet TCRdb's version contains in-frame clones alone and is incomplete. Among tens of thousands of clones listed, roughly 77% were seen once. Specimen: peripheral blood. The receptors originated from a woman aged 70-85 years with acute or convalescent COVID-19.

The chain uses TRBV3-1 (or the pseudogene TRBV3-2) and TRBJ1-2; D is possibly TRBD1 (5 bases). The CDR3 is 12 residues long. Trimming removed 4 bases at V and 5 bases at J, with 8 bases between. Germline loops: CDR1 LGHDT, CDR2 YNNKEL (reference sequence). CDR3 region: CASSPAGYGYTF. CDR3 DNA sequence: TGTGCCAGCAGCCCAGCAGGGTATGGCTACACCTTC.

This clone was recorded once. This sequence joins TRBV19 and TRBJ1-4, with D uncertain. Germline loops: CDR1 LNHDA, CDR2 SQIVND (reference sequence). CDR3 length: 14 amino acids. V lost 6 bases, J lost 0 bases, and 8 bases lay in between. The CDR3 is CASRMGATNEKLFF. CDR3 in DNA: TGTGCCAGTAGGATGGGAGCAACTAATGAAAAACTGTTTTTT.

This chain connects TRBV2 to TRBJ1-2; D not resolved. V was trimmed by 3 bases and J by 4 bases, leaving 15 bases between them. Germline V lookup: CDR1 SNHLY, CDR2 FYNNEI. There are 15 residues in the CDR3. DNA of the CDR3: TGTGCCAGCAGTGACCCCGGCAGGAAGTCCTATGGCTACACCTTC. The encoded protein is CASSDPGRKSYGYTF.

The CDR3 protein is CASSPGTLDYEQYF. The DNA of the CDR3 is TGCGCCAGCAGCCCCGGGACACTCGACTACGAGCAGTACTTC. The chain carries TRBV5-1 and TRBJ2-7; D is perhaps TRBD1 (6 bases). CDR1 is SGHRS, CDR2 YFSETQ, per germline. V lost 4 bases and J 3 bases, leaving 14 bases between the germline ends. CDR3 length equals 14 residues.

V and J are TRBV3-1 (or the pseudogene TRBV3-2) and TRBJ2-3; possibly TRBD2 for D (7 bases). Looked up from germline, CDR1 is LGHDT and CDR2 is YNNKEL (reference sequence). This CDR3 region has 15 residues. The V gene lost 3 bases and the J gene lost 5 bases, with 15 bases spanning the gap. The CDR3 DNA is TGTGCCAGCAGCCAGGGGGGGGCGTATGTAGATACGCAGTATTTT. Protein product: CASSQGGAYVDTQYF.